The source of this T cell receptor (beta chain) is a study of T cells in Graves' hyperthyroidism and ophthalmopathy. Findings and caveats of the study: Ophthalmopathy prediction by the model preceded onset by a median approximately 6.1 months.

Germline CDR1 and CDR2: MDHEN and SYDVKM. V was trimmed by 8 bases and J by 6 bases, leaving 17 bases between them. The CDR3 sequence is 15 residues long. Using RNA transcripts as the source, TCR beta CDR3 regions were amplified. Researchers ran a first-round RT-PCR on the TCR CDR3 using the HTBI primer set. TCRdb itself ran the multiplex PCR reads through MiXCR, one entry per CDR3 protein. The table lists 150,000 or so distinct CDR3 sequences, 9.4% of them singletons. This clonotype was seen ten or more times. Its antigen remains unknown. What was sequenced was blood. The chain joins TRBV28 to TRBJ1-6; D is uncertain. This clonotype was sampled from a woman in her late teens or twenties with Graves' hyperthyroidism that later progressed to Graves' ophthalmopathy. CDR3 nucleotide sequence: TGTGCCAGCGGATTGCTTTTGGAAATTAATTCACCCCTCCACTTT. It yields the protein CASGLLLEINSPLHF. The variable domain in full, completed from reference TRBV28 and TRBJ1-6, reads DVKVTQSSRYLVKRTGEKVFLECVQDMDHENMFWYRQDPGLGLRLIYFSYDVKMKEKGDIPEGYSVSREKKERFSLILESASTNQTSMYLCASGLLLEINSPLHFGNGTRLTVT.